These 24 T cell receptor beta chains were sequenced from one sample in a study of blood T cell repertoires in COVID-19. Here immunoSEQ multiplex PCR was the method, and the copy in TCRdb shows in-frame clones only, minus some. Here the sample spans over 150,000 clones, roughly 87% being singletons. Sequencing was carried out using PBMCs or T cells enriched from blood (not recorded which). The receptors stem from a woman aged 45 to 65 who had recovered from COVID-19.

The chain employs TRBV20-1 and TRBJ1-2; D possibly corresponds to TRBD1 (6 bases). V was pared by 3 bases and J by 3 bases, with 14 bases between. The CDR3 length is 14 residues. Per the germline V gene, CDR1 is DFQATT and CDR2 is SNEGSKA (reference sequence). The CDR3 region has the DNA TGCAGTGCTAGTAGGGGGGGCGCTGACTATGGCTACACCTTC. As protein: CSASRGGADYGYTF.

The CDR3 DNA reads TGTGCCAGCAGCCCTTACCCGGGACTAGGGGTCACAGATACGCAGTATTTT. This gives the protein CASSPYPGLGVTDTQYF. V gene TRBV27 combines with J gene TRBJ2-3; 8 bases are a match to TRBD2. With 6 bases clipped from V and 2 bases from J, the junction kept 13 bases outside the gene matches. The CDR3 loop spans 17 amino acids. The germline V gene has CDR1 MNHEY and CDR2 SMNVEV (reference sequence).

In DNA, the CDR3 is TGCAGCGTTTTAACTCGCGGAGATGGCTACACCTTC. Amino acid sequence: CSVLTRGDGYTF. This chain links TRBV29-1 with TRBJ1-2; D not resolved. The CDR3 has 12 amino acids. Germline CDR1 is SQVTM and CDR2 is ANQGSEA. Trimming took off 5 bases at V and 6 bases at J, with 13 bases between the two ends.

This rearrangement joins TRBV11-2 to TRBJ2-3; 8 bases agree with TRBD2. Trimming at V came to 3 bases and at J to 9 bases, leaving 8 bases not matched to a gene. Germline values: CDR1 SGHAT, CDR2 FQNNGV. There are 14 residues in the CDR3. CDR3 nucleotides: TGTGCCAGCAGCTTGGCAGGACAGCGGGGGACGCAGTATTTT. This encodes CASSLAGQRGTQYF.

The rearrangement uses TRBV5-4 and TRBJ2-1, with a weak D call TRBD2 (5 bases). The germline CDR1 and CDR2 sequences are SGHNT and YYREEE (reference sequence). V was cut by 0 bases and J by 7 bases, with 20 bases left in between. The CDR3 runs to 17 residues. In nucleotides, the CDR3 is TGTGCCAGCAGCTTGGGAGTCACTAGAAAGATCCGGAATGAGCAGTTCTTC. Translating gives CASSLGVTRKIRNEQFF.

V is TRBV27 and J is TRBJ2-1; 11 bases are a match to TRBD2. CDR3 length equals 14 residues. V lost 7 bases, J lost 4 bases, and 3 bases stayed unmatched. CDR1 is MNHEY and CDR2 is SMNVEV in the germline V gene (reference sequence). CDR3 coding DNA: TGTGCCAGCACCTTAGCGGGAGGGTACAATGAGCAGTTCTTC. Its translation: CASTLAGGYNEQFF.

The rearrangement links TRBV6-1 to TRBJ2-3; perhaps TRBD1 as D (6 bases). This CDR3 has 16 amino acids. Trimming left V 4 bases short and J 2 bases short, with 16 bases between. Germline CDR1 reads MNHNS; CDR2 reads SASEGT. CDR3 DNA sequence: TGTGCCAGCAGTGGAAACAGGGTCCTATCCACAGATACGCAGTATTTT. Amino acids: CASSGNRVLSTDTQYF.

The chain uses TRBV30 and TRBJ1-5, with D possibly TRBD1 on 5 matching bases. Germline lookup yields CDR1 GTSNPN and CDR2 SVGIG (reference sequence). CDR3 size: 16 residues. The V gene lost 1 base and the J gene lost 5 bases, with 18 bases spanning the gap. This chain's CDR3 is CAWSGGALSRHQPQHF. CDR3 coding DNA: TGTGCCTGGAGTGGGGGCGCACTGTCCCGGCATCAGCCCCAGCATTTT.

This chain connects TRBV7-2 to TRBJ1-5; D is unclear. This CDR3 has 14 amino acids. V was trimmed by 1 base and J by 4 bases, leaving 8 bases between them. Germline V gene lookup returns CDR1 SGHTA and CDR2 FQGNSA. CDR3 in amino acids: CASSLGRSNQPQHF. CDR3 DNA: TGTGCCAGCAGCTTAGGTCGCAGTAATCAGCCCCAGCATTTT. Complete variable domain (other parts from reference TRBV7-2 and TRBJ1-5): GAGVSQSPSNKVTEKGKDVELRCDPISGHTALYWYRQSLGQGLEFLIYFQGNSAPDKSGLPSDRFSAERTGGSVSTLTIQRTQQEDSAVYLCASSLGRSNQPQHFGDGTRLSIL.

This chain links TRBV9 with TRBJ1-2; D gene unclear. Per the germline V gene, CDR1 is SGDLS and CDR2 is YYNGEE. The V and J ends lost 3 bases and 5 bases respectively, with 14 bases between them. The CDR3 is 14 amino acids. The CDR3 bases are TGTGCCAGCAGCGAGACAACTAGTGGGTATGGCTACACCTTC. It specifies CASSETTSGYGYTF.

V is TRBV19 and J is TRBJ2-7; no reliable D call. The CDR3 is 14 residues long. Between the trimmed V and J ends, which lost 5 bases and 1 base, there was a span of 12 bases. CDR1 and CDR2 from the germline V gene are LNHDA and SQIVND (reference sequence). CDR3 coding DNA: TGTGCCAGTAGTGGCAGGCCCACTTCCTACGAGCAGTACTTC. This codes for CASSGRPTSYEQYF.

J is TRBJ1-2 and V is TRBV30; 11 bases are a match to TRBD1. Per the germline V gene, CDR1 is GTSNPN and CDR2 is SVGIG (reference sequence). J was trimmed by 6 bases and V by 2 bases; bases with no gene match: 2. CDR3 length: 13 amino acids. CDR3 DNA sequence: TGTGCCTGGAGTACGGGACAGGGGGATGGCTACACCTTC. Residues: CAWSTGQGDGYTF. The variable domain in full, completed from reference TRBV30 and TRBJ1-2, reads SQTIHQWPATLVQPVGSPLSLECTVEGTSNPNLYWYRQAAGRGLQLLFYSVGIGQISSEVPQNLSASRPQDRQFILSSKKLLLSDSGFYLCAWSTGQGDGYTFGSGTRLTVV.

The chain uses TRBV6-6 and TRBJ2-7; a possible D gene is TRBD1 (5 bases). V was trimmed by 2 bases and J by 1 base, leaving 12 bases between them. Germline lookup yields CDR1 MNHNY and CDR2 SVGAGI (reference sequence). The CDR3 is made up of 15 amino acids. The CDR3 DNA is TGTGCCAGCAGTTACGGCCCGACAGTTTCCTACGAGCAGTACTTC. Amino acid sequence: CASSYGPTVSYEQYF.

The chain couples TRBV28 to TRBJ2-7, with 11 positions matching TRBD1. This CDR3 spans 14 amino acids. V lost 4 bases, J lost 2 bases, and 1 base stayed unmatched. Germline assignment: CDR1 MDHEN and CDR2 SYDVKM. The CDR3 nucleotides are TGTGCCAGCAGTTGGGGACAGGGGGCCTACGAGCAGTACTTC. Amino acids: CASSWGQGAYEQYF.

This sequence joins TRBV4-2 and TRBJ1-2; D ambiguous. Germline V lookup: CDR1 LGHNA, CDR2 YNFKEQ. This CDR3 has 15 residues. V lost 0 bases and J lost 4, with 12 bases in between. This CDR3 is CASSQDQEGTYGYTF. Written as DNA, the CDR3 is TGTGCCAGCAGCCAAGATCAAGAGGGAACCTATGGCTACACCTTC.

This chain connects TRBV11-2 to TRBJ2-1, with 9 bases matching TRBD2. CDR3 size: 16 residues. The junction had 5 bases not matched to a gene; V was cut back by 4 bases and J by 1 base. CDR1 and CDR2 from the germline V gene are SGHAT and FQNNGV. CDR3 amino acids: CASSSLSGSSYNEQFF. CDR3 bases: TGTGCCAGCAGCTCCCTTAGCGGGAGTTCCTACAATGAGCAGTTCTTC.

The rearrangement links TRBV11-3 to TRBJ2-1; D not resolved. CDR3 length: 14 amino acids. Per the germline V gene, CDR1 is SGHNT and CDR2 is YENEEA. The V and J ends lost 0 bases and 6 bases respectively, with 9 bases between them. CDR3 nucleotides: TGTGCCAGCAGCTTAGACCTCCTCCCCAATGAGCAGTTCTTC. Encoded protein: CASSLDLLPNEQFF.

The J gene is TRBJ1-2, the V gene TRBV4-1, with TRBD1 matching 7 bases. V gave up 1 base and J gave up 4 bases; unmatched junction bases: 12. Germline V gene sequence: CDR1 MGHRA, CDR2 YSYEKL. CDR3 length: 17 amino acids. CDR3 sequence: CASSQGGFTGTAYGYTF. DNA of the CDR3: TGCGCCAGCAGCCAAGGAGGATTTACCGGGACAGCCTATGGCTACACCTTC.

The chain uses TRBV21-1 and TRBJ2-5; the table names TRBD2, a call not compared with the DNA. TRBV21-1 is termed a pseudogene. The CDR3 totals 15 residues. CDR3 amino acids: CASSHQEREGETQYF. CDR3 sequence (DNA): TGTGCCAGCAGCCACCAGGAGCGGGAGGGCGAGACCCAGTACTTC.

This chain uses TRBV3-1 (or the pseudogene TRBV3-2) with TRBJ2-3, with 7 bases matching TRBD2. This CDR3 has 16 residues. Per germline, CDR1 LGHDT and CDR2 YNNKEL (reference sequence). The trim removed 0 bases at V and 1 base at J, leaving 4 bases unmatched. CDR3 residues: CASSQDGGRGTDTQYF. The CDR3, as DNA: TGTGCCAGCAGCCAAGATGGGGGGAGGGGCACAGATACGCAGTATTTT.

This chain connects TRBV3-1 (or the pseudogene TRBV3-2) to TRBJ1-1; tentatively, D is TRBD1 (5 bases). V dropped 5 bases and J dropped 6 bases, with 10 bases sitting between them. The CDR3 totals 12 residues. Per germline, CDR1 LGHDT and CDR2 YNNKEL (reference sequence). CDR3: CASSVKGAEAFF. For the CDR3, the DNA is TGTGCCAGCAGCGTGAAAGGGGCTGAAGCTTTCTTT.

The rearrangement uses TRBV11-3 and TRBJ2-5, with TRBD2 matching 12 bases. The CDR3 spans 14 residues. The J segment lost 4 bases and the V segment lost 4 bases, leaving 1 base of the junction unmatched. CDR1 SGHNT and CDR2 YENEEA come from the germline V gene. The CDR3 DNA reads as TGTGCCAGCAGCTGGGGACTAGCGGGAGAGACCCAGTACTTC. This translates into CASSWGLAGETQYF.

V gene TRBV5-1 combines with J gene TRBJ1-6, with 9 nucleotides matching TRBD1. Germline V CDR1 and CDR2: SGHRS, YFSETQ. The V and J ends lost 4 bases and 12 bases, in that order; junction bases with no gene match: 5. This CDR3 contains 13 residues. For the CDR3, the DNA is TGCGCCAGCAGCCCGGACAGGGGATTACCCCTCCACTTT. Encoded protein: CASSPDRGLPLHF.

The V and J genes are TRBV6-2 or TRBV6-3 and TRBJ2-3; D may be TRBD2 (7 bases). V lost 6 bases and J 2 bases, leaving 18 bases between the germline ends. Germline V gives CDR1 MNHEY, CDR2 SVGEGT. The CDR3 extends over 16 amino acids. This CDR3 reads CASSQGMGGHTDTQYF. In DNA, the CDR3 is TGTGCCAGCAGCCAGGGGATGGGGGGGCACACAGATACGCAGTATTTT.